This T cell receptor (beta chain) was documented in a study of T cell responses to AZD1222 COVID-19 vaccine (dated by TCRdb to the early 2020s). Study-wide context: A total of about 250 trial participants underwent TCR sequencing, of whom 200 to 220 had received two doses of AZD1222 and about 26 had received two doses of the MenACWY control vaccine. Trial participants were enrolled into age subgroups of 18-55, 56-69 and 70-plus years, which contained approximately 150, 28 and 58 TCR-sequenced participants, respectively.

The germline V gene provides CDR1 LGHNA and CDR2 YNFKEQ. The junction carries 13 bases between V and J, which are trimmed by 1 base and 0 bases respectively. The CDR3 holds 18 amino acids from the cysteine to the phenylalanine. The CDR3 DNA has 54 bases and is translated from base 1. The meaning of the sample's time point label: about 28 days (+/-7) after the second vaccine dose. AZD1222 recipients with second doses at about 4 weeks or about 12 weeks were pooled, because spike-specific TCR depth and breadth did not differ between schedules. The vaccinee samples were drawn from two UK trials, COV001 and COV002, one of which was a single-blind randomized controlled phase 2/3 trial testing AZD1222 (ChAdOx1 nCoV-19) in healthy adults. For TCRbeta chain sequencing, PBMC samples were collected from trial participants at day 0 and at day 28 after the second dose. Comments on this clone: What antigen it recognizes has not been identified. The sample holds no much larger clone one base away, and base qualities are not on file.

The research as a whole found: Participants were mostly white British and included more females than males, and it was suggested by the authors that clonal diversity may have been underestimated. Spike-specific TCR breadth and depth rose significantly after two AZD1222 doses compared with day 0 and with MenACWY recipients. Epitopes outside the regions mutated in the B.1.351 and B.1.1.7 variants were reportedly recognized by nearly half of the unique spike-specific TCRs. CD4 TCRs associated with the vaccine covered the entire spike protein, and the dominant responses were in regions 160-218 and 743-854. Conclusions about previously exposed vaccinees are limited, since just 6 or 7 AZD1222 recipients were seropositive for SARS-CoV-2 at baseline. Because no samples from the day 14 peak response were available, repertoires could be characterized only after the peak T cell response. In the small 56-69-year group, the increase in depth fell short of significance, most likely because of low power.

The CDR3 regions of human TCRbeta chains were analyzed by immunosequencing. The study's processing was this. TCRs in the repertoires were matched against a reference library of SARS-CoV-2-specific TCRs that had been generated with the MIRA antigen-specificity platform. Breadth was defined as the fraction of unique TCRs that were SARS-CoV-2-associated, and depth was defined as the fraction of total T cells that were SARS-CoV-2-associated. Using the MIRA data, each spike-specific TCR was mapped to the spike region that the TCR reacts to and placed in a CD4 or CD8 class. Log10-transformed breadth and depth values were compared by one-way ANOVA with Sidak's multiple comparisons tests. TCRdb limited this immuneACCESS table to in-frame rearrangements with V and J called. A share of clones is missing; checked studies link under half to unresolved V genes, and the rest is unexplained. That table gives V, J and clone size, and the DNA gave D and trimming. The sample table records some 150,000 clones; roughly 90% of these occur just once. The biggest ten clones account for approximately 4.5% of the sample.

The chain is encoded by TRBV4-2 joined to TRBJ1-6, with the D gene uncertain. The receptor comes from an adult who received the AZD1222 COVID-19 vaccine. The sequencing here drew on peripheral blood, taken 28 days after the second AZD1222 dose. The sequenced DNA: TGTGCCAGCAGCCAAGTCGCAAAGTGGGGCTCCTATAATTCACCCCTCCACTTT. Its translation is CASSQVAKWGSYNSPLHF.